This T cell receptor beta chain was found in a study of early T cells in non-severe SARS-CoV-2 infection. In its sample, this clonotype was seen many times. The target antigen is unknown. Regarding the study as a whole: Matching results from VDJdb favored anti-spike CD8 responses, leaving private and CD4 specificities undetected.

Unique molecular identifiers were attached to individual cDNA molecules. One entry per CDR3 protein results from TCRdb running MiXCR on the 5' RACE reads. The sample shows about 67,000 distinct CDR3 sequences, around 10% of them seen only once. The CDR3 length is 14 residues. The V gene end was trimmed by 6 bases and the J gene end by 7 bases; junction bases not matched to a gene: 5. Germline assignment: CDR1 SEHNR and CDR2 FQNEAQ (reference sequence). This sequence joins TRBV7-9 and TRBJ1-6; 8 bases are shared with TRBD1. The sequence was obtained from an adult who was a healthcare worker with PCR-confirmed SARS-CoV-2 infection or an uninfected control (not recorded which). Input material: whole blood. This CDR3 reads CASSSRQGNSPLHF. CDR3 coding DNA: TGTGCCAGCAGTTCCAGACAGGGGAATTCACCCCTCCACTTT.